The text below deals with one T cell receptor (beta chain). The antigen is not known. The table came from immunoSEQ multiplex PCR; TCRdb's copy has only in-frame clones and leaves some out. The repertoire has tens of thousands of clones, around 96% of them found once; the top ten carry around 0.086%. The data derive from a study of siplizumab effects on memory and regulatory T cells. Findings and caveats of the study: Among mappable alloreactive CD4+ clones, the Treg-derived fraction averaged around 63% with siplizumab versus less than 35% in controls.

Source material: naive CD8+ T cells sorted from blood. The receptor's source is a human donor in good health.

Here the CDR3 DNA reads TGTGCTAGTGGTAAAGACACTTACCAAGAGACCCAGTACTTC. Amino acid sequence: CASGKDTYQETQYF. The chain joins TRBV12-5 to TRBJ2-5; D unresolved. V was pared by 5 bases and J by 0 bases, with 10 bases between. The CDR3 runs to 14 residues. Germline CDR1 is LGHNT and CDR2 is FRNRAP. Supplemented by reference TRBV12-5 and TRBJ2-5, the full variable domain reads DARVTQTPRHKVTEMGQEVTMRCQPILGHNTVFWYRQTMMQGLELLAYFRNRAPLDDSGMPKDRFSAEMPDATLATLKIQPSEPRDSAVYFCASGKDTYQETQYFGPGTRLLVL.